This T cell receptor beta chain came from a study of cytomegalovirus exposure and HLA in healthy donors. Turning to the study itself: The same platform as the 500 to 700 first-cohort repertoires was used for the 120 validation repertoires, a later analysis reported. Findings and limits, study-wide: The tendency of first-cohort TCR clusters to co-occur in the approximately 120 validation repertoires was identified by a subsequent analysis. Among TCR beta chains, those listed as cytomegalovirus-associated numbered about 160.

Points on this clone: Its antigen remains unidentified.

Sequenced by immunoSEQ multiplex PCR; TCRdb stores in-frame clones only, minus some. The sample has about 160,000 clones, about 96% seen once; the top ten hold 0.8% to 0.95%. This CDR3 is built from 15 residues. Between the trimmed V and J ends, which lost 0 bases and 2 bases, there was a span of 14 bases. Germline V gene lookup returns CDR1 SQVTM and CDR2 ANQGSEA. The rearrangement links TRBV29-1 to TRBJ2-7; TRBD1 might be the D (6 bases). What was sequenced was PBMCs. This TCR was sampled from a woman aged 18-30 years in good health and CMV-seronegative. DNA of the CDR3: TGCAGCGTTGAAGAACCCAACAGGGAACCCTACGAGCAGTACTTC. It is translated as CSVEEPNREPYEQYF.